Sequencing of this T cell receptor (beta chain) was carried out in a study of T cell changes during pregnancy in multiple sclerosis. The junction had 3 bases not matched to a gene; V was cut back by 0 bases and J by 9 bases. CDR1 SGHVS and CDR2 FQNEAQ come from the germline V gene. CDR3 length: 15 amino acids. Assay used: immunoSEQ multiplex PCR; TCRdb lists only in-frame clones, some missing. The data show around 56,000 clones, roughly 90% seen once. The chain links TRBV7-8 to TRBJ1-6, with TRBD1 identical over 9 bases. This specimen was peripheral blood, taken in the third trimester of pregnancy. This clonotype was obtained from a female donor in good health, enrolled as a control in a pregnancy study. This CDR3 reads CASSLAGQGPSPLHF. CDR3 nucleotide sequence: TGTGCCAGCAGCTTAGCCGGACAGGGGCCTTCACCCCTCCACTTT. The variable domain in full, completed from reference TRBV7-8 and TRBJ1-6, reads GAGVSQSPRYKVAKRGQDVALRCDPISGHVSLFWYQQALGQGPEFLTYFQNEAQLDKSGLPSDRFFAERPEGSVSTLKIQRTQQEDSAVYLCASSLAGQGPSPLHFGNGTRLTVT.